Presented here are 23 T cell receptor beta chains from one specimen sequenced in a study of T cell responses to AZD1222 COVID-19 vaccine. This table comes from immunoSEQ multiplex PCR, and its TCRdb copy is limited to in-frame clones, with some not included. The table has tens of thousands of clones, 80% to 90% seen once. Sample: peripheral blood, taken 28 days after the second AZD1222 dose. These receptors all come from an adult who received the AZD1222 COVID-19 vaccine.

The chain has TRBV30 and TRBJ2-5, with 7 bases aligning to TRBD1. The junction had 0 bases not matched to a gene; V was cut back by 1 base and J by 4 bases. The germline V gene has CDR1 GTSNPN and CDR2 SVGIG (reference sequence). CDR3 length: 12 residues. The CDR3 loop is CAWSGQGETQYF. CDR3 in DNA: TGTGCCTGGAGTGGACAGGGAGAGACCCAGTACTTC.

This clone was detected once. The V gene is TRBV6-6, the J gene TRBJ1-2, with 8 bases fitting TRBD1. The CDR3 contains 13 residues. J gave up 5 bases and V 4 bases, and 3 bases lay outside the gene matches. Looked up from germline, CDR1 is MNHNY and CDR2 is SVGAGI (reference sequence). The CDR3 sequence: CASSSDREYGYTF. DNA of the CDR3: TGTGCCAGCAGTTCGGACAGGGAATATGGCTACACCTTC.

The chain combines TRBV6-5 with TRBJ2-2; D call uncertain. Germline CDR1 and CDR2: MNHEY and SVGAGI. The CDR3 length is 11 residues. The V and J ends lost 8 bases and 6 bases respectively, with 7 bases between them. In DNA, the CDR3 is TGTGCCAGCCAAGGTTCCGGGGAGCTGTTTTTT. Translation gives CASQGSGELFF.

The rearrangement links TRBV4-1 to TRBJ2-7, with D possibly matching TRBD2 (7 bases). The CDR3 runs 14 residues. Looked up from germline, CDR1 is MGHRA and CDR2 is YSYEKL. Trimming cost V 5 bases and J 4 bases, with 15 bases left between them. CDR3 bases: TGCGCCAGCAGCGACCCGGGGGGCGGATACGAGCAGTACTTC. Translated: CASSDPGGGYEQYF.

The chain combines TRBV6-5 with TRBJ1-1; 8 bases match TRBD1. This CDR3 is 14 amino acids long. The V segment lost 6 bases and the J segment 6 bases; nucleotides outside the gene matches: 9. The germline CDR1 and CDR2 sequences are MNHEY and SVGAGI. CDR3 DNA sequence: TGTGCCAGCAGCTCATGGACAGGGTTCGCTGAAGCTTTCTTT. Amino acid sequence: CASSSWTGFAEAFF.

The chain is built from TRBV5-6 and TRBJ2-5, with 13 bases lining up with TRBD2. This CDR3 is built from 19 residues. Germline lookup yields CDR1 SGHDT and CDR2 YYEEEE. V lost 5 bases and J lost 3; bases outside the gene matches: 16. CDR3 sequence: CASSRETSGGPKGEETQYF. CDR3 coding DNA: TGTGCCAGCAGTCGAGAGACTAGCGGGGGGCCCAAGGGGGAAGAGACCCAGTACTTC.

The chain employs TRBV7-9 and TRBJ1-2; unclear D gene. The V gene's germline CDR1 is SEHNR and CDR2 FQNEAQ (reference sequence). The CDR3 is made up of 14 amino acids. V was clipped by 7 bases and J by 1 base, with 13 bases between them. DNA of the CDR3: TGTGCCAGCATCCAACTCGGCAGTAACTATGGCTACACCTTC. Its translation: CASIQLGSNYGYTF. The full variable domain, in which reference TRBV7-9 and TRBJ1-2 provide the parts outside the CDR3, is DTGVSQNPRHKITKRGQNVTFRCDPISEHNRLYWYRQTLGQGPEFLTYFQNEAQLEKSRLLSDRFSAERPKGSFSTLEIQRTEQGDSAMYLCASIQLGSNYGYTFGSGTRLTVV.

The chain combines TRBV9 with TRBJ1-1, with D hard to call. With 3 bases removed from V and 3 bases from J, the gap between germline ends came to 9 bases. The CDR3 covers 13 residues. From germline, CDR1 is SGDLS and CDR2 YYNGEE. CDR3 DNA: TGTGCCAGCAGCGAGGATGGGGACACTGAAGCTTTCTTT. It translates to CASSEDGDTEAFF.

With respect to this clone: The conserved phenylalanine or tryptophan is not found at the CDR3 terminus, so this likely reflects a read error. Because the CDR3's place on the DNA is in doubt, the DNA is left out and the CDR3 is given as listed by TCRdb. The chain recombines TRBV30 with TRBJ1-6; the table's TRBD1 call for D was not verified on the DNA. Germline lookup yields CDR1 GTSNPN and CDR2 SVGIG (reference sequence). The CDR3 contains 11 residues when both ends are counted. CDR3 loop: CAWSTRGTPVV.

The chain couples TRBV24-1 to TRBJ2-3; 10 nucleotides match TRBD1. CDR3 size: 15 residues. The germline V gene encodes CDR1 KGHDR and CDR2 SFDVKD. With V trimmed by 11 bases and J by 4 bases, 11 bases remained unmatched. In DNA form, the CDR3 reads TGTGCCAGAACGATTGGACAGGGGGGCCCAGATACGCAGTATTTT. Amino acid sequence: CARTIGQGGPDTQYF.

V usage is TRBV12-3 or TRBV12-4 and J usage is TRBJ2-1, with D maybe TRBD2 (5 bases). CDR3 length: 13 amino acids. V was shortened by 5 bases and J by 10 bases, with 15 bases between the two germline ends. This CDR3 reads CASSRTGVREQFF. CDR3 bases: TGTGCCAGCAGTCGGACCGGGGTACGCGAGCAGTTCTTC.

This clone was detected once. J is TRBJ1-1 and V is TRBV4-2, with 7 bases matching TRBD1. The V segment lost 2 bases and the J segment 5 bases; nucleotides outside the gene matches: 8. The V gene's germline CDR1 is LGHNA and CDR2 YNFKEQ. The CDR3 has 15 residues. CDR3: CASSQPTGDGTEAFF. The CDR3 DNA reads TGTGCCAGCAGCCAACCTACAGGGGATGGGACTGAAGCTTTCTTT.

Regarding this clone: Other DNA sequences in the same sample also yield this CDR3. The genes are TRBV30 and TRBJ1-5; no firm D call. Looked up from germline, CDR1 is GTSNPN and CDR2 is SVGIG (reference sequence). This CDR3 has 13 amino acids. Trimming took off 0 bases at V and 1 base at J, with 4 bases between the two ends. The CDR3 DNA reads TGTGCCTGGAGTGTTTACAGCAATCAGCCCCAGCATTTT. As protein: CAWSVYSNQPQHF.

This chain connects TRBV5-1 to TRBJ2-7, with 7 bases matching TRBD1. The CDR3 has 16 amino acids. Germline V lookup: CDR1 SGHRS, CDR2 YFSETQ. V lost 0 bases to trimming and J lost 4 bases; unmatched junction nucleotides: 10. The CDR3 sequence: CASSLGRRQGMYEQYF. In DNA, the CDR3 is TGCGCCAGCAGCTTGGGTCGGAGACAGGGAATGTACGAGCAGTACTTC.

This clone was detected only a few times. The rearrangement uses TRBV10-3 and TRBJ2-5, with D perhaps matching TRBD1 (6 bases). V was trimmed by 3 bases and J by 2 bases, leaving 16 bases between them. Germline V lookup: CDR1 ENHRY, CDR2 SYGVKD. The CDR3 is made up of 16 amino acids. CDR3 DNA: TGTGCCATCAGTGACGCACTACAGGGCGGTCAAGAGACCCAGTACTTC. It specifies CAISDALQGGQETQYF.

The genes are TRBV28 and TRBJ1-2; D uncertain. Germline loops: CDR1 MDHEN, CDR2 SYDVKM. The CDR3 has 12 residues. This chain's CDR3 is CAALEGNYGYTF. The CDR3 coding sequence is TGTGCGGCGCTGGAAGGAAACTATGGCTACACCTTC.

CDR3 sequence (DNA): TGTGCCAGCTCACTGGGGAGGGGTAACACTGAAGCTTTCTTT. This translates into CASSLGRGNTEAFF. The gene calls are TRBV18 and TRBJ1-1, with D possibly being TRBD1 (5 bases). The CDR3 loop spans 14 amino acids. Germline V gene sequence: CDR1 KGHSH, CDR2 LQKENI. The V gene lost 4 bases and the J gene lost 2 bases, with 11 bases spanning the gap. The full variable domain, rest sourced from reference TRBV18 and TRBJ1-1, is NAGVMQNPRHLVRRRGQEARLRCSPMKGHSHVYWYRQLPEEGLKFMVYLQKENIIDESGMPKERFSAEFPKEGPSILRIQQVVRGDSAAYFCASSLGRGNTEAFFGQGTRLTVV.

This clone has more than one count but fewer than ten. The genes are TRBV14 and TRBJ1-1, with D perhaps TRBD1 (5 bases). Trimming removed 1 base at V and 11 bases at J, with 14 bases between. CDR3 size: 13 residues. Germline V lookup: CDR1 SGHDN, CDR2 FVKESK. CDR3 region: CASSQVGGPRAFF. The CDR3 DNA reads as TGTGCCAGCAGCCAAGTTGGGGGTCCTAGGGCTTTCTTT.

V is TRBV28 and J is TRBJ2-5, with a tentative D call TRBD1 (6 bases). Germline assignment: CDR1 MDHEN and CDR2 SYDVKM. Between the trimmed V and J ends, which lost 8 bases and 1 base, there was a span of 20 bases. The CDR3 runs 16 residues. For the CDR3, the DNA is TGTGCCAGCGGGGACGGGGCAGGGGAATTCCAAGAGACCCAGTACTTC. Translating it yields CASGDGAGEFQETQYF.

This clone appeared once. The chain links TRBV6-5 to TRBJ1-1, with TRBD1 identical over 7 bases. V was pared by 6 bases and J by 6 bases, with 13 bases of the junction left unmatched. The germline CDR1 and CDR2 sequences are MNHEY and SVGAGI. The CDR3 runs to 15 residues. CDR3 nucleotide sequence: TGTGCCAGCAGAGCCGGGACAGCCGGTGATTCTGAAGCTTTCTTT. Its translation is CASRAGTAGDSEAFF.

The rearrangement links TRBV5-1 to TRBJ1-3, with D possibly being TRBD1 (5 bases). The CDR3 has 15 residues. Germline V gene data show CDR1 as SGHRS and CDR2 as YFSETQ. Trimming shortened V by 4 bases and J by 0 bases, and 11 bases separated the two germline ends. CDR3: CASSATENSGNTIYF. In nucleotides, the CDR3 is TGCGCCAGCAGCGCGACAGAGAACTCTGGAAACACCATATATTTT.

The rearrangement joins TRBV12-3 or TRBV12-4 to TRBJ1-4; no firm D call. This CDR3 is 12 amino acids long. Between the trimmed V and J ends, which lost 3 bases and 7 bases, there was a span of 6 bases. CDR3 sequence (DNA): TGTGCCAGCAGTTTTTACGGTGAAAAACTGTTTTTT. Its translation: CASSFYGEKLFF.

The chain recombines TRBV6-2 or TRBV6-3 with TRBJ1-5, with D uncertain. The CDR3 covers 14 residues. The germline V and J ends were trimmed by 1 base and 2 bases, with 6 bases remaining between them. CDR1 and CDR2 (germline): MNHEY, SVGEGT. Here the CDR3 DNA reads TGTGCCAGCAGTTACTTGGGAGGCAATCAGCCCCAGCATTTT. It specifies CASSYLGGNQPQHF.